This entry lists 20 T cell receptor beta chains sequenced from one sample in a study of control samples from healthy donors and cancer patients. This table comes from immunoSEQ multiplex PCR, and its TCRdb copy is limited to in-frame clones, with some not included. The sample holds fewer than 30,000 clones, about 86% seen once. The sequencing input was PBMCs. These receptors were collected from a woman aged 40 to 50 with lung cancer.

This chain links TRBV3-1 (or the pseudogene TRBV3-2) with TRBJ1-3; D remains unclear. This CDR3 region has 15 residues. The V end was cut by 1 base, the J end by 0 bases, with 7 bases between. Looked up from germline, CDR1 is LGHDT and CDR2 is YNNKEL (reference sequence). CDR3 sequence reads: CASSQGPHSGNTIYF. In nucleotides, the CDR3 is TGTGCCAGCAGCCAAGGTCCCCACTCTGGAAACACCATATATTTT.

The genes are TRBV19 and TRBJ1-1, with D possibly TRBD1 on 5 matching bases. This CDR3 contains 12 residues. V dropped 6 bases and J dropped 4 bases, with 9 bases sitting between them. Germline CDR1 is LNHDA and CDR2 is SQIVND (reference sequence). CDR3 nucleotides: TGTGCCAGTAGCGGGGGGGGCACTGAAGCTTTCTTT. This translates into CASSGGGTEAFF.

In its sample, this clone was seen a few times. The chain combines TRBV3-1 (or the pseudogene TRBV3-2) with TRBJ2-7; 13 bases are a match to TRBD2. Germline V gene sequence: CDR1 LGHDT, CDR2 YNNKEL (reference sequence). The CDR3 runs 16 residues. V gave up 6 bases and J gave up 5 bases; unmatched junction bases: 10. The CDR3 DNA is TGTGCCAGCAGTTCCGGATGGACTAGCGGGGGCAACGAGCAGTACTTC. Encoded protein: CASSSGWTSGGNEQYF.

This chain uses TRBV3-1 (or the pseudogene TRBV3-2) with TRBJ1-4; TRBD1 agrees at 7 bases. Germline V CDR1 and CDR2: LGHDT, YNNKEL (reference sequence). The CDR3 is 16 residues long. V shed 0 bases, J shed 8 bases, and the junction held 9 bases outside the gene matches. This CDR3 is CASSQDSARGREKLFF. CDR3 nucleotide sequence: TGTGCCAGCAGCCAAGATAGTGCCAGGGGGAGGGAAAAACTGTTTTTT.

CDR3 loop: CASSPGDRGYTF. The CDR3 nucleotides read TGTGCCAGCAGCCCAGGAGATAGAGGCTACACCTTC. The V gene is TRBV7-9, the J gene TRBJ1-2; D is ambiguous. The germline gives CDR1 SEHNR, CDR2 FQNEAQ (reference sequence). V gave up 5 bases and J gave up 8 bases, with 12 bases separating them. The CDR3 runs to 12 residues. Variable domain in full (rest from reference TRBV7-9 and TRBJ1-2): DTGVSQNPRHKITKRGQNVTFRCDPISEHNRLYWYRQTLGQGPEFLTYFQNEAQLEKSRLLSDRFSAERPKGSFSTLEIQRTEQGDSAMYLCASSPGDRGYTFGSGTRLTVV.

This clone has just a few counts. CDR3 sequence: CASSQLGGLITEAFF. The CDR3 DNA sequence: TGTGCCAGCAGCCAACTCGGTGGACTGATCACTGAAGCTTTCTTT. The gene calls are TRBV7-9 and TRBJ1-1; no definite D call. The CDR3 extends over 15 amino acids. Trimming took off 5 bases at V and 4 bases at J, with 17 bases between the two ends. The V gene's germline CDR1 is SEHNR and CDR2 FQNEAQ (reference sequence).

This chain uses TRBV27 with TRBJ2-6; 7 bases match TRBD1. Per the germline V gene, CDR1 is MNHEY and CDR2 is SMNVEV (reference sequence). CDR3 length equals 19 residues. V lost 5 bases, J lost 3 bases, and 16 bases stayed unmatched. The CDR3 reads CASSLRPTGAISGANVLTF. DNA for the CDR3: TGTGCCAGCAGTCTCCGACCTACAGGGGCGATTAGTGGGGCCAACGTCCTGACTTTC. Based on the CDR3 plus reference TRBV27 and TRBJ2-6, the full variable domain is EAQVTQNPRYLITVTGKKLTVTCSQNMNHEYMSWYRQDPGLGLRQIYYSMNVEVTDKGDVPEGYKVSRKEKRNFPLILESPSPNQTSLYFCASSLRPTGAISGANVLTFGAGSRLTVL.

J is TRBJ1-2 and V is TRBV7-9; D is uncertain. Germline V gene sequence: CDR1 SEHNR, CDR2 FQNEAQ (reference sequence). V was trimmed by 5 bases and J by 6 bases, leaving 13 bases between them. This CDR3 contains 13 residues. The CDR3 loop reads CASSLDFENGYTF. The CDR3 region has the DNA TGTGCCAGCAGCCTCGACTTTGAGAATGGCTACACCTTC.

The chain has TRBV9 and TRBJ1-3; the match to TRBD1 covers 9 bases. The length of the CDR3 is 14 residues. Germline V gives CDR1 SGDLS, CDR2 YYNGEE. After removal of 4 bases from V and 2 bases from J, the junction contained 1 base not matched to a gene. CDR3 coding DNA: TGTGCCAGCAGCAGGACAGGGGCTGGAAACACCATATATTTT. It translates to CASSRTGAGNTIYF.

The chain carries TRBV5-1 and TRBJ1-1; a weak D match, TRBD1 (6 bases). The CDR3 length is 16 residues. Germline values: CDR1 SGHRS, CDR2 YFSETQ. V lost 0 bases, J lost 5 bases, and 17 bases lay in between. The CDR3 sequence: CASSLVGGQGHTEAFF. CDR3 bases: TGCGCCAGCAGCTTGGTTGGGGGGCAGGGTCATACTGAAGCTTTCTTT.

This sequence joins TRBV5-5 and TRBJ1-2; TRBD1 matches at 7 bases. The CDR3 loop spans 15 amino acids. Germline V gene lookup returns CDR1 SGHKS and CDR2 YYEKEE (reference sequence). Trimming took 4 bases from V and 4 from J; bases not matched to a gene: 10. The CDR3: CASSQGAGGGYGYTF. DNA of the CDR3: TGTGCCAGCAGCCAAGGCGCAGGGGGTGGCTATGGCTACACCTTC.

The table lists this clone with a count of one. The V and J genes are TRBV29-1 and TRBJ2-7; 7 positions match TRBD1. The V gene's germline CDR1 is SQVTM and CDR2 ANQGSEA. Losses at the gene ends were 7 bases for V and 5 bases for J; bases not matched to a gene: 11. The CDR3 runs to 13 residues. The CDR3 is CSASMTGIDEQYF. CDR3 DNA: TGCAGCGCTTCCATGACAGGGATCGACGAGCAGTACTTC.

The CDR3 spells CASSRARTGQGSPLHF. Written as DNA, the CDR3 is TGCGCCAGCAGCCGAGCCCGGACAGGCCAAGGTTCACCCCTCCACTTT. V and J are TRBV4-1 and TRBJ1-6; 7 nucleotides align to TRBD1. V was pared by 4 bases and J by 9 bases, with 12 bases of the junction left unmatched. The CDR3 length is 16 residues. Germline values: CDR1 MGHRA, CDR2 YSYEKL.

J is TRBJ1-1 and V is TRBV3-1 (or the pseudogene TRBV3-2); D is ambiguous. Germline CDR1 reads LGHDT; CDR2 reads YNNKEL (reference sequence). Deletions cut 0 bases from V and 0 bases from J, with 8 bases between. The CDR3 runs 15 residues. This chain's CDR3 is CASSQDWQMNTEAFF. The CDR3 DNA follows: TGTGCCAGCAGCCAAGATTGGCAAATGAACACTGAAGCTTTCTTT.

The V call is TRBV15, the J call TRBJ1-3; D not certain. The length of the CDR3 is 16 residues. Trimming took 5 bases from V and 0 from J, leaving 14 bases between them. The germline CDR1 and CDR2 sequences are LNHNV and YYDKDF (reference sequence). The CDR3 bases are TGTGCCACCAGCCGCGGGTGGGGATACTCTGGAAACACCATATATTTT. Translation gives CATSRGWGYSGNTIYF.

The genes are TRBV7-7 and TRBJ1-2, with 9 nucleotides matching TRBD1. The CDR3 extends over 16 amino acids. J was trimmed by 7 bases and V by 5 bases; bases with no gene match: 14. Germline V gene sequence: CDR1 SSHAT, CDR2 FNYEAQ (reference sequence). The CDR3 coding sequence is TGTGCCAGCAGCCCTATACGGACAGGGGCGGAGCGTGGCTACACCTTC. The encoded protein is CASSPIRTGAERGYTF.

The V call is TRBV10-2, the J call TRBJ1-1; D perhaps matches TRBD1 (5 bases). The CDR3 has 14 residues. Per the germline V gene, CDR1 is WSHSY and CDR2 is SAAADI. With 3 bases removed from V and 4 bases from J, the gap between germline ends came to 12 bases. The CDR3 coding sequence is TGCGCCAGCAGTGACCAGGTAGGGGTCACTGAAGCTTTCTTT. It encodes CASSDQVGVTEAFF.

The chain has TRBV11-2 and TRBJ1-2, with 7 bases lining up with TRBD1. This CDR3 is built from 13 residues. Looked up from germline, CDR1 is SGHAT and CDR2 is FQNNGV. The J segment lost 5 bases and the V segment lost 6 bases, leaving 6 bases of the junction unmatched. CDR3 bases: TGTGCCAGCAGTCCGGGACAGCCTTATGGCTACACCTTC. Translation gives CASSPGQPYGYTF.

The chain is built from TRBV14 and TRBJ1-1, with unresolved D. There are 14 residues in the CDR3. Germline lookup yields CDR1 SGHDN and CDR2 FVKESK. Trimming pared 0 bases from V and 4 bases from J, leaving 9 bases between. CDR3 sequence (DNA): TGTGCCAGCAGCCAAGATCGTTCCACCACTGAAGCTTTCTTT. Translated, it gives CASSQDRSTTEAFF.

The chain recombines TRBV2 with TRBJ1-2, with a weak D call TRBD1 (6 bases). Germline CDR1 is SNHLY and CDR2 is FYNNEI. The CDR3 consists of 12 residues. Deletions cut 7 bases from V and 8 bases from J, with 14 bases between. The CDR3 protein is CASKSGAGGYTF. The CDR3 nucleotides read TGTGCCAGCAAATCAGGGGCAGGGGGCTACACCTTC.